Presented here are 32 T cell receptor beta chains from one specimen sequenced in a study of T cell responses to AZD1222 COVID-19 vaccine. Libraries were prepared by immunoSEQ multiplex PCR; TCRdb keeps only in-frame clonotypes and omits some of them. The profile shows some 110,000 clones, 75% to 90% of them singletons. The specimen was peripheral blood, collected 28 days after the second AZD1222 dose. The receptors originated from an adult who received the AZD1222 COVID-19 vaccine.

The chain couples TRBV5-4 to TRBJ2-7; a weak D match, TRBD2 (6 bases). V gave up 1 base and J gave up 3 bases, with 14 bases separating them. This CDR3 contains 15 residues. Germline V gene lookup returns CDR1 SGHNT and CDR2 YYREEE (reference sequence). The CDR3 loop is CASSLTGTGDYEQYF. CDR3 coding DNA: TGTGCCAGCAGCTTGACTGGGACGGGAGACTACGAGCAGTACTTC.

The chain is built from TRBV6-5 and TRBJ2-1; D may be TRBD1 or TRBD2 (5 bases each). V lost 3 bases to trimming and J lost 7 bases, with 13 bases between them. CDR1 and CDR2 from the germline V gene are MNHEY and SVGAGI. This CDR3 contains 14 residues. The chain's CDR3 is CASSYGRDLNEQFF. The CDR3 DNA is TGTGCCAGCAGTTATGGCAGGGACCTTAATGAGCAGTTCTTC.

The rearrangement uses TRBV27 and TRBJ2-5, with a possible D match to TRBD2 (6 bases). Germline CDR1 reads MNHEY; CDR2 reads SMNVEV (reference sequence). The CDR3 consists of 14 residues. The V and J ends lost 5 bases and 3 bases respectively, with 13 bases between them. The CDR3 is CASSKHGLKETQYF. CDR3 DNA sequence: TGTGCCAGCAGTAAACATGGACTAAAAGAGACCCAGTACTTC.

This clone was picked up a small number of times. The rearrangement uses TRBV6-5 and TRBJ1-6, with a possible D match to TRBD1 (6 bases). With 6 bases removed from V and 0 bases from J, the gap between germline ends came to 9 bases. CDR3 length: 15 amino acids. Germline V gives CDR1 MNHEY, CDR2 SVGAGI. The CDR3 loop is CASRTGSSYNSPLHF. The DNA for the CDR3 is TGTGCCAGCAGAACAGGGAGCTCCTATAATTCACCCCTCCACTTT.

This rearrangement joins TRBV9 to TRBJ2-1, with 12 bases lining up with TRBD2. The CDR3 contains 15 residues. Trimming at V came to 3 bases and at J to 8 bases, leaving 6 bases not matched to a gene. In germline, CDR1 is SGDLS, CDR2 YYNGEE. The CDR3 DNA reads TGTGCCAGCAGCGGGGGGCTAGCGGGAGGGCATGAGCAGTTCTTC. Its protein product is CASSGGLAGGHEQFF.

The chain links TRBV2 to TRBJ1-4; D gene uncertain. This CDR3 has 16 amino acids. With 4 bases removed from V and 0 bases from J, the gap between germline ends came to 12 bases. The germline V gene has CDR1 SNHLY and CDR2 FYNNEI. The CDR3 DNA follows: TGTGCCAGCAGTGGTGGTTCGATAGCAACTAATGAAAAACTGTTTTTT. Its translation: CASSGGSIATNEKLFF.

The gene calls are TRBV28 and TRBJ2-7; D remains unclear. V lost 5 bases to trimming and J lost 2 bases, with 4 bases between them. CDR1 and CDR2 from the germline V gene are MDHEN and SYDVKM. This CDR3 is built from 11 residues. In nucleotides, the CDR3 is TGTGCCAGCAGTCAGACCTACGAGCAGTACTTC. It yields the protein CASSQTYEQYF.

CDR3 sequence reads: CASSLSGQANTEAFF. The CDR3 coding sequence is TGTGCCAGCAGCTTGAGCGGACAGGCGAACACTGAAGCTTTCTTT. This chain links TRBV7-3 with TRBJ1-1, with 7 bases lining up with TRBD1. J gave up 1 base and V 3 bases, and 5 bases lay outside the gene matches. The CDR3 runs to 15 residues. Germline V lookup: CDR1 SGHTA, CDR2 FQGTGA.

In this sample, this clone turned up once. The rearrangement uses TRBV4-3 and TRBJ2-7, with TRBD1 matching 8 bases. The germline V gene has CDR1 LGHNA and CDR2 YSLEER. CDR3 size: 16 residues. Unmatched junction bases numbered 10, after V lost 1 base and J lost 5 bases. The CDR3 sequence: CASSQVGAGQGHEQYF. CDR3 nucleotide sequence: TGCGCCAGCAGCCAAGTTGGGGCAGGACAGGGACACGAGCAGTACTTC.

The genes are TRBV19 and TRBJ2-1; 13 bases are a match to TRBD2. Germline loops: CDR1 LNHDA, CDR2 SQIVND (reference sequence). This CDR3 spans 15 amino acids. The trim removed 4 bases at V and 3 bases at J, leaving 0 bases unmatched. This CDR3 reads CASSRTSGSYNEQFF. The CDR3 DNA reads as TGTGCCAGTAGTAGGACTAGCGGGAGCTACAATGAGCAGTTCTTC.

The V and J genes are TRBV30 and TRBJ2-3; TRBD2 aligns across 7 bases. V shed 0 bases, J shed 0 bases, and the junction held 3 bases outside the gene matches. The germline V gene has CDR1 GTSNPN and CDR2 SVGIG (reference sequence). This CDR3 has 15 residues. As DNA, the CDR3 is TGTGCCTGGAGTGTCCTAGCGGCTAGCACAGATACGCAGTATTTT. This translates into CAWSVLAASTDTQYF. The complete variable domain, with remaining parts taken from reference TRBV30 and TRBJ2-3, reads SQTIHQWPATLVQPVGSPLSLECTVEGTSNPNLYWYRQAAGRGLQLLFYSVGIGQISSEVPQNLSASRPQDRQFILSSKKLLLSDSGFYLCAWSVLAASTDTQYFGPGTRLTVL.

V usage is TRBV4-2 and J usage is TRBJ1-6; tentative D call: TRBD1 (5 bases). The CDR3 totals 15 residues. V lost 0 bases and J lost 12, with 15 bases in between. Germline V gives CDR1 LGHNA, CDR2 YNFKEQ. DNA for the CDR3: TGTGCCAGCAGCCAAGACTCGCGGGGGGAAAAACCCCTCCACTTT. This encodes CASSQDSRGEKPLHF.

The CDR3 DNA reads TGTGCCAGCAGCAGGGACGGATATGGCTACACCTTC. Translated, it gives CASSRDGYGYTF. This chain joins TRBV3-1 (or the pseudogene TRBV3-2) and TRBJ1-2, with D maybe TRBD1 (5 bases). The CDR3 consists of 12 residues. CDR1 is LGHDT, CDR2 YNNKEL, per germline (reference sequence). The V end lost 5 bases, the J end lost 5 bases, and 9 bases lay between the germline ends.

The chain is built from TRBV14 and TRBJ2-5; D remains ambiguous. The V end was cut by 0 bases, the J end by 4 bases, with 6 bases between. The CDR3 length is 13 residues. Germline V CDR1 and CDR2: SGHDN, FVKESK. The CDR3 reads CASSQDVRETQYF. CDR3 DNA sequence: TGTGCCAGCAGCCAAGATGTTCGAGAGACCCAGTACTTC.

The V call is TRBV3-1 (or the pseudogene TRBV3-2), the J call TRBJ1-1; D not resolved. Trimming left V 4 bases short and J 1 base short, with 10 bases between. The CDR3 consists of 14 residues. Germline V gives CDR1 LGHDT, CDR2 YNNKEL (reference sequence). The CDR3 DNA follows: TGTGCCAGCAGCCTAGAGGAGGGGAACACTGAAGCTTTCTTT. Encoded protein: CASSLEEGNTEAFF.

This chain connects TRBV10-2 to TRBJ2-7; maybe TRBD2 (6 bases). CDR1 and CDR2 (germline): WSHSY, SAAADI. V was cut by 2 bases and J by 2 bases, with 10 bases left in between. This CDR3 has 14 residues. This CDR3 is CASSERWGAYEQYF. CDR3 coding DNA: TGCGCCAGCAGTGAGAGGTGGGGGGCCTACGAGCAGTACTTC.

The chain uses TRBV18 and TRBJ2-5; TRBD1 aligns across 8 bases. CDR1 is KGHSH and CDR2 is LQKENI in the germline V gene. The J segment lost 2 bases and the V segment lost 5 bases, leaving 4 bases of the junction unmatched. The CDR3 is 14 residues long. The CDR3 DNA reads as TGTGCCAGCTCAGACCGGGACAGGCAAGAGACCCAGTACTTC. Translating it yields CASSDRDRQETQYF.

A single count supports this clone. The chain combines TRBV3-1 (or the pseudogene TRBV3-2) with TRBJ2-7; 7 nucleotides match TRBD2. This CDR3 is 14 amino acids long. Trimming at V came to 3 bases and at J to 6 bases, leaving 8 bases not matched to a gene. Per germline, CDR1 LGHDT and CDR2 YNNKEL (reference sequence). CDR3: CASSHHGPGGEQYF. The DNA of the CDR3 is TGTGCCAGCAGCCATCACGGACCGGGAGGCGAGCAGTACTTC.

The chain employs TRBV3-1 (or the pseudogene TRBV3-2) and TRBJ2-7, with a possible D match to TRBD1 (6 bases). CDR1 and CDR2 from the germline V gene are LGHDT and YNNKEL (reference sequence). Trimming cost V 5 bases and J 2 bases, with 13 bases left between them. The CDR3 covers 14 residues. The CDR3: CASSGPYRAYEQYF. CDR3 bases: TGTGCCAGCAGCGGCCCGTACAGGGCCTACGAGCAGTACTTC.

The chain joins TRBV10-2 to TRBJ2-1, with a possible D match to TRBD2 (6 bases). The CDR3 is 13 amino acids. CDR1 and CDR2 (germline): WSHSY, SAAADI. V was pared by 6 bases and J by 7 bases, with 13 bases between. CDR3: CASRPFGGNEQFF. The CDR3 DNA reads TGCGCCAGCAGGCCTTTCGGGGGTAATGAGCAGTTCTTC.

This chain joins TRBV5-1 and TRBJ1-2; D unclear. V lost 1 base to trimming and J lost 4 bases, with 11 bases between them. The CDR3 loop spans 14 amino acids. The germline V gene encodes CDR1 SGHRS and CDR2 YFSETQ. The CDR3 DNA is TGCGCCAGCAGCTTGAACGGCGGACCCTATGGCTACACCTTC. Protein product: CASSLNGGPYGYTF.

CDR3 nucleotide sequence: TGTGCCAGTAGGACAGCAAATAATTCACCCCTCCACTTT. Translating gives CASRTANNSPLHF. The rearrangement joins TRBV19 to TRBJ1-6; possibly TRBD1 for D (5 bases). The CDR3 is 13 residues long. V was cut by 6 bases and J by 5 bases, with 8 bases left in between. Germline V lookup: CDR1 LNHDA, CDR2 SQIVND (reference sequence).

CDR3 sequence: CASSTSYRVGTYEQYF. The CDR3 DNA is TGTGCCAGCTCAACTTCCTACAGGGTCGGGACCTACGAGCAGTACTTC. The chain has TRBV18 and TRBJ2-7; the D gene is possibly TRBD1 (6 bases). The CDR3 sequence is 16 residues long. Germline lookup yields CDR1 KGHSH and CDR2 LQKENI. Trimming pared 5 bases from V and 2 bases from J, leaving 19 bases between.

This clone was counted once. V gene TRBV7-9 combines with J gene TRBJ1-2; D remains unclear. CDR3 length: 13 amino acids. The V end was cut by 1 base, the J end by 8 bases, with 11 bases between. Germline lookup yields CDR1 SEHNR and CDR2 FQNEAQ (reference sequence). Here the CDR3 DNA reads TGTGCCAGCAGCTTAGGAGTGACGCCGGGCTACACCTTC. Its protein is CASSLGVTPGYTF.

This clone was counted a single time. V gene TRBV12-2 combines with J gene TRBJ2-2; TRBD2 was called by the table and not checked on the DNA. TRBV12-2 constitutes a pseudogene. CDR3 length: 19 residues. CDR3: CASRLASHLAGTNPGELFF. The CDR3 nucleotides read TGTGCAAGTCGCTTAGCCAGCCATCTAGCGGGGACTAACCCCGGGGAGCTGTTTTTT.

The V call is TRBV5-1, the J call TRBJ2-2; 7 bases are a match to TRBD2. CDR3 length: 16 amino acids. The J segment lost 6 bases and the V segment lost 7 bases, leaving 15 bases of the junction unmatched. Germline values: CDR1 SGHRS, CDR2 YFSETQ. This CDR3 is CASSQRGTSRAGELFF. The CDR3 nucleotides read TGCGCCAGCTCACAGCGGGGTACATCCCGGGCCGGGGAGCTGTTTTTT.

The chain is built from TRBV4-1 and TRBJ2-1, with D possibly TRBD2 on 5 matching bases. This CDR3 has 15 residues. The germline V gene has CDR1 MGHRA and CDR2 YSYEKL. Trimming cost V 3 bases and J 0 bases, with 9 bases left between them. CDR3 sequence reads: CASSQEVSSYNEQFF. The CDR3 bases are TGCGCCAGCAGCCAGGAGGTGAGCTCCTACAATGAGCAGTTCTTC.

The chain has TRBV11-2 and TRBJ1-2; D possibly corresponds to TRBD1 (5 bases). Per germline, CDR1 SGHAT and CDR2 FQNNGV. The ends were cut back, 5 bases at V and 2 bases at J, with 18 bases in the middle. The CDR3 loop spans 16 amino acids. The CDR3 nucleotides read TGTGCCAGCAGCCGGGGGACCACGCCATTAAACTATGGCTACACCTTC. This gives the protein CASSRGTTPLNYGYTF.

This clone was found a few times. V usage is TRBV28 and J usage is TRBJ2-3, with D hard to call. Trimming pared 10 bases from V and 3 bases from J, leaving 5 bases between. The germline V gene encodes CDR1 MDHEN and CDR2 SYDVKM. CDR3 length: 10 residues. The CDR3 loop reads CATWTDTQYF. The CDR3 nucleotides are TGTGCCACCTGGACAGATACGCAGTATTTT.

The gene calls are TRBV4-1 and TRBJ1-5; D remains ambiguous. This CDR3 region has 15 residues. V was trimmed by 0 bases and J by 0 bases, leaving 6 bases between them. Germline-derived CDR1 and CDR2 are MGHRA and YSYEKL. Written as DNA, the CDR3 is TGCGCCAGCAGCCAAGACTTGTATAGCAATCAGCCCCAGCATTTT. It translates to CASSQDLYSNQPQHF.

This clone is classed as medium-sized. V gene TRBV14 combines with J gene TRBJ2-1; D is unresolved. V was shortened by 4 bases and J by 3 bases, with 7 bases between the two germline ends. The CDR3 has 13 residues. Per the germline V gene, CDR1 is SGHDN and CDR2 is FVKESK. CDR3 in DNA: TGTGCCAGCAGCCGGTACAGCTACAATGAGCAGTTCTTC. Translated, it gives CASSRYSYNEQFF. Supplemented by reference TRBV14 and TRBJ2-1, the full variable domain reads EAGVTQFPSHSVIEKGQTVTLRCDPISGHDNLYWYRRVMGKEIKFLLHFVKESKQDESGMPNNRFLAERTGGTYSTLKVQPAELEDSGVYFCASSRYSYNEQFFGPGTRLTVL.

V is TRBV28 and J is TRBJ2-2; D uncertain. The length of the CDR3 is 11 residues. The V gene lost 6 bases and the J gene lost 6 bases, with 5 bases spanning the gap. Germline V CDR1 and CDR2: MDHEN, SYDVKM. The CDR3 coding sequence is TGTGCCAGCAGCCGGGCCGGGGAGCTGTTTTTT. Translating it yields CASSRAGELFF.